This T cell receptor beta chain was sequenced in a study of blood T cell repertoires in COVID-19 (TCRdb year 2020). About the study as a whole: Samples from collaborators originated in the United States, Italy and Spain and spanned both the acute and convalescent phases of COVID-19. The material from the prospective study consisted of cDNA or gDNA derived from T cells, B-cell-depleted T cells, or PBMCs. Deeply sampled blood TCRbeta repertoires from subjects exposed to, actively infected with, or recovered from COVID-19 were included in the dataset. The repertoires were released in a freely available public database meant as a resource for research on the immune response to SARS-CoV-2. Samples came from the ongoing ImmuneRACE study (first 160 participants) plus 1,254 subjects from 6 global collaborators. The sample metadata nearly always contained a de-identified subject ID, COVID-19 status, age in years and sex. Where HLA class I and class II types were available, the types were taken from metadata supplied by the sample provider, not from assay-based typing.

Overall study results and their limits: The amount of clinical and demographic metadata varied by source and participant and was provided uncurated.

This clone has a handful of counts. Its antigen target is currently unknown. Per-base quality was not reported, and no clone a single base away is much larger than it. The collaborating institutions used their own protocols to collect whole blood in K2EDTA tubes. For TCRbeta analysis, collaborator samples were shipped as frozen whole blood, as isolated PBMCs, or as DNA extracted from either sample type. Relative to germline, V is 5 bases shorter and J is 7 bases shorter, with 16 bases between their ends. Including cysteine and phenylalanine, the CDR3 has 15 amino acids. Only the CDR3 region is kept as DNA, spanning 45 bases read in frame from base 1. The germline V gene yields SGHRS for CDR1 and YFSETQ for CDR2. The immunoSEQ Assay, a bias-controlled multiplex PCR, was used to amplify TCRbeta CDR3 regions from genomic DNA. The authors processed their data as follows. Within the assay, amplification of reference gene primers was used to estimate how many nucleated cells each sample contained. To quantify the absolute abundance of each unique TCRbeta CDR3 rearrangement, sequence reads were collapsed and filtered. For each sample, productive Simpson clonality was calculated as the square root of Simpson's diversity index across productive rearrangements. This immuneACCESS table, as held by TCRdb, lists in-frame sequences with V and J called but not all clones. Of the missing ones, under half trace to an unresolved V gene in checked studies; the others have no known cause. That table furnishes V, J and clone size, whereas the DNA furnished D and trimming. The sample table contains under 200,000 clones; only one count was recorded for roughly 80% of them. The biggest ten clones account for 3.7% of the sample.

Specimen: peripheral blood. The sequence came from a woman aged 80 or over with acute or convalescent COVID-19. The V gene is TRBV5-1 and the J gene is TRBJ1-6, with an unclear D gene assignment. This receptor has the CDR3 CASSGGLPGNSPLHF. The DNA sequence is TGCGCCAGCAGTGGCGGGTTGCCGGGGAATTCACCCCTCCACTTT.